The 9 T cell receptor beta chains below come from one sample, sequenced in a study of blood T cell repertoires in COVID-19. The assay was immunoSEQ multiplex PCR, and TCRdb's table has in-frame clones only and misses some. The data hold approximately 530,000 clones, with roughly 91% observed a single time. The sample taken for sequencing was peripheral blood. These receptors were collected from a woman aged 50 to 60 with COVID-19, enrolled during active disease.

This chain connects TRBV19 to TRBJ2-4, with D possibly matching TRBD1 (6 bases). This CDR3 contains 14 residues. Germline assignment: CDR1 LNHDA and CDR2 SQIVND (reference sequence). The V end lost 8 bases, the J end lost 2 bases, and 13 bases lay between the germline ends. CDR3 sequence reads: CASSGASTKNIQYF. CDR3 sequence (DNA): TGTGCCAGTTCAGGGGCTTCTACCAAAAACATTCAGTACTTC.

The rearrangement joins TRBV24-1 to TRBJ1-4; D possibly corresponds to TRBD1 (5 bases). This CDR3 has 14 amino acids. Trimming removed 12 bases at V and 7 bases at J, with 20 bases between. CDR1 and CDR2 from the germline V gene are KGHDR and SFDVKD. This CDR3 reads CASQRGEVSEKLFF. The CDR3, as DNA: TGTGCCTCTCAGCGGGGGGAGGTTTCTGAAAAACTGTTTTTT.

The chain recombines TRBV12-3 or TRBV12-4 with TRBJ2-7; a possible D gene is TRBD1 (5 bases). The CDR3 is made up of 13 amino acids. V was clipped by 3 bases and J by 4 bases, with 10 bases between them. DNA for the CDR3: TGTGCCAGCAGTTTCAGGGAAACTTACGAGCAGTACTTC. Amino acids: CASSFRETYEQYF.

The DNA for the CDR3 is TGTGCCAGCAGCGCTAACACAGGGGGCTTCGCTGAAGCTTTCTTT. As protein: CASSANTGGFAEAFF. The V and J genes are TRBV9 and TRBJ1-1; 9 bases map to TRBD1. This CDR3 is 15 amino acids long. The trim removed 3 bases at V and 6 bases at J, leaving 9 bases unmatched. Looked up from germline, CDR1 is SGDLS and CDR2 is YYNGEE.

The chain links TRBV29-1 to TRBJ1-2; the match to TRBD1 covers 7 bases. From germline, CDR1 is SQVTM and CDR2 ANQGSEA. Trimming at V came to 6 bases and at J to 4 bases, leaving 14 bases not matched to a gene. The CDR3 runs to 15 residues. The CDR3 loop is CSVDPMKRDSYGYTF. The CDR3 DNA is TGCAGCGTAGATCCTATGAAACGGGACAGCTATGGCTACACCTTC.

The CDR3 loop reads CASRPWDSFYGYTF. Written as DNA, the CDR3 is TGTGCCAGCAGGCCTTGGGACAGCTTCTATGGCTACACCTTC. The genes are TRBV7-9 and TRBJ1-2; 7 nucleotides line up with TRBD1. The germline V gene has CDR1 SEHNR and CDR2 FQNEAQ (reference sequence). V shed 6 bases and J 4 bases; nucleotides not matched to a gene: 8. This CDR3 region has 14 residues.

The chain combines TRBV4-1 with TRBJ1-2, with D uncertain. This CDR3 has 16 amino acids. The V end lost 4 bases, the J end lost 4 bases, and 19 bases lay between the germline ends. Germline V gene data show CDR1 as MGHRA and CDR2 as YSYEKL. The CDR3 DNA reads TGCGCCAGCAGCCCTATTCGTGACGGGATAATCTATGGCTACACCTTC. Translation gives CASSPIRDGIIYGYTF.

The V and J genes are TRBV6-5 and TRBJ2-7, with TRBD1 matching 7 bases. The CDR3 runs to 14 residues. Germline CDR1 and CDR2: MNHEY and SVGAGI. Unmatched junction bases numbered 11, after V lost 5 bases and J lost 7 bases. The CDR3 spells CASSLRQGSIEQYF. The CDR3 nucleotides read TGTGCCAGCAGTCTCCGACAGGGTAGTATAGAGCAGTACTTC.

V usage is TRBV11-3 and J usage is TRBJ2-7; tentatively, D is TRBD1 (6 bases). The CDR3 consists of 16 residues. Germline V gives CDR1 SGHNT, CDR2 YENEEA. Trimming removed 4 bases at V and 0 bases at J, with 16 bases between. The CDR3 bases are TGTGCCAGCAGCTCTTCAGGGGACGGATACTCCTACGAGCAGTACTTC. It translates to CASSSSGDGYSYEQYF. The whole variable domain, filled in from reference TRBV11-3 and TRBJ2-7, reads EAGVVQSPRYKIIEKKQPVAFWCNPISGHNTLYWYLQNLGQGPELLIRYENEEAVDDSQLPKDRFSAERLKGVDSTLKIQPAELGDSAVYLCASSSSGDGYSYEQYFGPGTRLTVT.